The 8 T cell receptor beta chains below were found in one sample sequenced in a study of PD-1 blockade in classical Hodgkin lymphoma. Relapse after autologous stem cell transplantation occurred in every patient, and brentuximab vedotin exposure varied. Libraries were prepared by immunoSEQ multiplex PCR; TCRdb keeps only in-frame clonotypes and omits some of them. Among about 6,500 clones, over 65% were seen once, and the ten largest hold roughly 63%. The sample was peripheral blood mononuclear cells (PBMCs), taken at baseline. The receptors originated from a human donor with classical Hodgkin lymphoma.

J is TRBJ2-7 and V is TRBV4-2; 9 bases are shared with TRBD2. The CDR3 is made up of 18 amino acids. Germline V gene sequence: CDR1 LGHNA, CDR2 YNFKEQ. With V trimmed by 0 bases and J by 3 bases, 12 bases remained unmatched. The DNA for the CDR3 is TGTGCCAGCAGCCAAGAACCCCCGGCTAGCGGGACCATCTACGAGCAGTACTTC. This codes for CASSQEPPASGTIYEQYF.

The chain joins TRBV27 to TRBJ2-7; tentative D call: TRBD1 (6 bases). There are 13 residues in the CDR3. The V gene's germline CDR1 is MNHEY and CDR2 SMNVEV (reference sequence). The V end was cut by 6 bases, the J end by 5 bases, with 14 bases between. CDR3 in amino acids: CASSSQGKDEQYF. CDR3 nucleotides: TGTGCCAGCAGCTCACAGGGTAAGGACGAGCAGTACTTC.

The chain links TRBV10-3 to TRBJ1-1; 8 nucleotides agree with TRBD1. V lost 7 bases, J lost 1 base, and 2 bases stayed unmatched. The CDR3 length is 13 residues. The germline gives CDR1 ENHRY, CDR2 SYGVKD. CDR3 DNA: TGTGCCATCACCGGACAGGGGAACACTGAAGCTTTCTTT. Translation: CAITGQGNTEAFF.

CDR3 DNA: TGCGCCAGCAGCCAACCCCGACAGTACTCCTACGAGCAGTACTTC. Translation gives CASSQPRQYSYEQYF. The chain has TRBV4-1 and TRBJ2-5, with D tentatively TRBD1 (5 bases). The assigned J gene may be wrong: the sequence end matches TRBJ2-7 better. The CDR3 runs 15 residues. Germline loops: CDR1 MGHRA, CDR2 YSYEKL.

The genes are TRBV6-5 and TRBJ1-1, with 8 bases fitting TRBD1. Germline CDR1 reads MNHEY; CDR2 reads SVGAGI. V was clipped by 8 bases and J by 4 bases; unmatched bases: 6. The CDR3 runs to 13 residues. The DNA for the CDR3 is TGTGCCAGCCTACAGGGGGGGACCACTGAAGCTTTCTTT. Amino acids: CASLQGGTTEAFF.

The chain recombines TRBV6-1 with TRBJ2-2; tentative D call: TRBD1 (5 bases). V lost 6 bases to trimming and J lost 3 bases, with 5 bases between them. The germline CDR1 and CDR2 sequences are MNHNS and SASEGT. The CDR3 contains 12 residues. The CDR3 protein is CASSRDTGELFF. The CDR3 region has the DNA TGTGCCAGCAGCAGGGACACCGGGGAGCTGTTTTTT.

The V gene is TRBV6-5, the J gene TRBJ2-7; the D gene is possibly TRBD1 (6 bases). The V end lost 4 bases, the J end lost 3 bases, and 13 bases lay between the germline ends. Looked up from germline, CDR1 is MNHEY and CDR2 is SVGAGI. There are 14 residues in the CDR3. The CDR3 DNA sequence: TGTGCCAGCAGTTCTCCGGGACACCACTACGAGCAGTACTTC. It yields the protein CASSSPGHHYEQYF.

The sample holds one count of this clone. This chain uses TRBV4-3 with TRBJ2-2; no clear D gene. CDR3 size: 16 residues. V shed 0 bases and J shed 4 bases, with 12 bases lying between them. Germline V lookup: CDR1 LGHNA, CDR2 YSLEER. CDR3 in amino acids: CASSQDWPEVTGELFF. CDR3 in DNA: TGCGCCAGCAGCCAAGATTGGCCCGAAGTCACCGGGGAGCTGTTTTTT.